Given below is one T cell receptor beta chain in context. The source of the sample is a study of blood T cell repertoires in COVID-19. Some clones are missing from TCRdb's copy, which holds only in-frame ones; the method was immunoSEQ multiplex PCR. Counted here are about 170,000 clones, roughly 80% occurring once; the ten biggest clones make up roughly a tenth. CDR1 is MNHEY and CDR2 is SVGAGI in the germline V gene. V trimming: 4 bases; J trimming: 2 bases; junction bases outside the gene matches: 5. The CDR3 loop spans 16 amino acids. The chain is built from TRBV6-5 and TRBJ1-5; 10 nucleotides line up with TRBD1. The specimen sequenced was peripheral blood. The TCR originated in a man aged 65 to 79 with active or convalescent COVID-19. CDR3: CASSLKGTGGNQPQHF. The CDR3 region has the DNA TGTGCCAGCAGTTTAAAGGGGACAGGGGGCAATCAGCCCCAGCATTTT.